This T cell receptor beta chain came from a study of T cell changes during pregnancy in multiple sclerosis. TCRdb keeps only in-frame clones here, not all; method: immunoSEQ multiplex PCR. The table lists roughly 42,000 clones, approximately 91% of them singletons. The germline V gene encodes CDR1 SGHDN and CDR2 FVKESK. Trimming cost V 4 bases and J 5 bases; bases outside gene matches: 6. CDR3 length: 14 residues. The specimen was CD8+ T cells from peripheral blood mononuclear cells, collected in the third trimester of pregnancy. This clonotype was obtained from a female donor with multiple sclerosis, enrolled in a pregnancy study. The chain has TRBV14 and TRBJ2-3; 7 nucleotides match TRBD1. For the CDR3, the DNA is TGTGCCAGCAGCCGGTTCAGGGGGAGAGATACGCAGTATTTT. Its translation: CASSRFRGRDTQYF.